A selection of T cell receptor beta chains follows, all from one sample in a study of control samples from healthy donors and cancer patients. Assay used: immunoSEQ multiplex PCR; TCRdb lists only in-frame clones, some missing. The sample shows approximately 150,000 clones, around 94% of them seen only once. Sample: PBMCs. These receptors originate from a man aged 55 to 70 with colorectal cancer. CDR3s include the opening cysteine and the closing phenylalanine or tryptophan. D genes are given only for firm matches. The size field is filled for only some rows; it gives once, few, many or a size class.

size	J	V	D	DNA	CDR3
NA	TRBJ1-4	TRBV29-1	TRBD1	TGCAGCGTTGGAACAGGGGTCGAACTGTTTTTT	CSVGTGVELFF
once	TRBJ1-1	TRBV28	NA	TGTGCCAGCAGTTTATGGGCAGGGGAAGCTTTCTTT	CASSLWAGEAFF
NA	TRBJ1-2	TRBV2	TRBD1	TGTGCCAGCACCACAGGGGGCGTGAGTGGCTACACCTTC	CASTTGGVSGYTF
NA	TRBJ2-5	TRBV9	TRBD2	TGTGCCAGCAGTCGACTAGCGGGGGCCGGGGAGACCCAGTACTTC	CASSRLAGAGETQYF
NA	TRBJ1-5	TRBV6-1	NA	TGTGCCAGCAGTGAAGTGGAAGGGATGAGCAATCAGCCCCAGCATTTT	CASSEVEGMSNQPQHF
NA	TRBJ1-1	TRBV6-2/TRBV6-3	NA	TGTGCCAGCAGTTCGGGTATGAACACTGAAGCTTTCTTT	CASSSGMNTEAFF
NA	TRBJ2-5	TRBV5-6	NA	TGTGCCAGCAGCTTTGTCCAAGAGACCCAGTACTTC	CASSFVQETQYF
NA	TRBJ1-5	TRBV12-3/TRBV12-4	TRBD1	TGTGCCAGCAGGGACAGGGAAAATCAGCCCCAGCATTTT	CASRDRENQPQHF
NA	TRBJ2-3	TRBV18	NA	TGTGCCAGCTCACCCGCAATGAACACAGATACGCAGTATTTT	CASSPAMNTDTQYF
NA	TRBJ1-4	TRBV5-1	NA	TGCGCCAGCAGCTTGCAGGGGAGGGAAAAACTGTTTTTT	CASSLQGREKLFF
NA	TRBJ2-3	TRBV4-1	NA	TGCGCCAGCAGCCACCAGAGGGGGGCAGATACGCAGTATTTT	CASSHQRGADTQYF
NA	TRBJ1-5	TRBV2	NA	TGTGCCAGCAGACGCACGATTGGGACCAGCAATCAGCCCCAGCATTTT	CASRRTIGTSNQPQHF
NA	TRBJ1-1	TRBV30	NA	TGTGCCTGGAGTGTACTCTCCACCACTGAAGCTTTCTTT	CAWSVLSTTEAFF
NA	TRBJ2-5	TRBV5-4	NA	TGTGCCAGCAGCTTTGGCGGGGGCCACCAAGAGACCCAGTACTTC	CASSFGGGHQETQYF
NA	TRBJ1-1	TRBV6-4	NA	TGTGCCAGCAGAAACACGGGGAACACTGAAGCTTTCTTT	CASRNTGNTEAFF
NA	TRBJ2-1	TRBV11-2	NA	TGTGCCAGCAGCTTTGACTTCTCCTACAATGAGCAGTTCTTC	CASSFDFSYNEQFF
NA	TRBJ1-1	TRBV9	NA	TGTGCCAGCAGCGGACTACTAAACACTGAAGCTTTCTTT	CASSGLLNTEAFF
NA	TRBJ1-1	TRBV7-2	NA	TGTGCCAGCAGCGTCGACAGGAACACTGAAGCTTTCTTT	CASSVDRNTEAFF
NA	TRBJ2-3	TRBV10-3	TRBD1	TGTGCCATCAGTTCCGACAGGGGAGGTGATACGCAGTATTTT	CAISSDRGGDTQYF
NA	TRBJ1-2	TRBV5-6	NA	TGTGCCAGCAGCTTGGGAGGGGCGCGGGGCTACACCTTC	CASSLGGARGYTF
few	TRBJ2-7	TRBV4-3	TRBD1	TGCGCCAGCAGCCAAGGGGGACAGGGAAGAGACGAGCAGTACTTC	CASSQGGQGRDEQYF
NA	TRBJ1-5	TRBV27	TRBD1	TGTGCCAGCAGTATAGACAGGGGTAATCAGCCCCAGCATTTT	CASSIDRGNQPQHF
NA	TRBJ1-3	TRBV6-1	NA	TGTGCCAGCAGTGAACAGGGAAGGGCTGGAAACACCATATATTTT	CASSEQGRAGNTIYF